Listed here are 27 T cell receptor beta chains from one sample, sequenced in a study of blood T cells in healthy people across ages. Together with a sample-barcoded 5' primer, a J-beta primer mix was included in a second PCR lasting roughly 6 to 12 cycles. TCRdb fed the 5' RACE reads into MiXCR, producing one record per CDR3 protein. This table has fewer than 650,000 distinct CDR3 sequences, around 27% appearing once. This sample was shared with a second study, whose subject was T cells of mothers and their children.

Sequenced material: blood. The receptors originated from a boy aged 2 to 9 in good health.

The chain employs TRBV14 and TRBJ1-2, with D hard to call. The CDR3 totals 15 residues. CDR1 and CDR2 from the germline V gene are SGHDN and FVKESK. The ends were cut back, 4 bases at V and 8 bases at J, with 20 bases in the middle. CDR3 amino acids: CASSPQAAWREGYTF. DNA for the CDR3: TGTGCCAGCAGCCCACAAGCGGCCTGGAGGGAGGGCTACACCTTC.

This sequence joins TRBV11-2 and TRBJ2-2, with D possibly TRBD2 on 6 matching bases. The germline gives CDR1 SGHAT, CDR2 FQNNGV. The CDR3 sequence is 16 residues long. V lost 5 bases to trimming and J lost 6 bases, with 19 bases between them. For the CDR3, the DNA is TGTGCCAGCAGCACGGGACTTCTCAGAAGGGCCGGGGAGCTGTTTTTT. Its protein product is CASSTGLLRRAGELFF.

This clonotype was seen more than once but under ten times. V gene TRBV5-1 combines with J gene TRBJ1-3; 8 bases line up with TRBD1. Trimming took 4 bases from V and 3 from J; bases not matched to a gene: 3. CDR1 and CDR2 from the germline V gene are SGHRS and YFSETQ. The CDR3 is 14 amino acids. The CDR3 nucleotides are TGCGCCAGCAGCACTGGACAGGGTGGAAACACCATATATTTT. Translated, it gives CASSTGQGGNTIYF.

The chain joins TRBV7-2 to TRBJ1-5; no firm D call. The V end was cut by 1 base, the J end by 6 bases, with 13 bases between. This CDR3 region has 15 residues. CDR1 and CDR2 (germline): SGHTA, FQGNSA. The CDR3 region is CASSLEVMVTQPQHF. The CDR3 DNA reads TGTGCCAGCAGCTTAGAAGTTATGGTGACTCAGCCCCAGCATTTT.

This clonotype showed up just a few times. This sequence joins TRBV6-5 and TRBJ2-1, with a possible D match to TRBD2 (5 bases). There are 16 residues in the CDR3. Germline-derived CDR1 and CDR2 are MNHEY and SVGAGI. V was cut by 2 bases and J by 4 bases, with 15 bases left in between. The DNA for the CDR3 is TGTGCCAGCAGTTACCTCCCAGCGGAAAAATACAATGAGCAGTTCTTC. This codes for CASSYLPAEKYNEQFF.

This chain joins TRBV5-1 and TRBJ1-2; D possibly corresponds to TRBD1 (6 bases). Between the trimmed V and J ends, which lost 1 base and 1 base, there was a span of 14 bases. Per germline, CDR1 SGHRS and CDR2 YFSETQ. The CDR3 is 16 amino acids. In DNA form, the CDR3 reads TGCGCCAGCAGCTTGAGTTCGGGGGCCTTTAACTATGGCTACACCTTC. This gives the protein CASSLSSGAFNYGYTF.

The gene calls are TRBV20-1 and TRBJ1-2; no firm D call. The CDR3 has 13 residues. V lost 6 bases and J 8 bases, leaving 19 bases between the germline ends. Germline V CDR1 and CDR2: DFQATT, SNEGSKA (reference sequence). CDR3 loop: CSASYSGDMGYTF. The CDR3 DNA follows: TGCAGTGCGAGCTACAGCGGGGATATGGGCTACACCTTC.

This clonotype was counted a few times. The chain employs TRBV7-9 and TRBJ1-4; D not resolved. Trimming removed 1 base from V and 11 bases from J, with 11 bases in between. This CDR3 is 13 amino acids long. Germline CDR1 reads SEHNR; CDR2 reads FQNEAQ (reference sequence). The CDR3 loop reads CASSLGTFMKLFF. CDR3 coding DNA: TGTGCCAGCAGCTTAGGGACCTTTATGAAACTGTTTTTT.

This clonotype was recorded a few times. This sequence joins TRBV12-3 or TRBV12-4 and TRBJ2-7; 7 positions match TRBD2. J lost 2 bases, V lost 6 bases, and 4 bases had no gene match. The CDR3 covers 13 residues. CDR3 in amino acids: CASRGRGAYEQYF. CDR3 sequence (DNA): TGTGCCAGCAGGGGACGGGGGGCCTACGAGCAGTACTTC.

The chain carries TRBV20-1 and TRBJ1-2; TRBD1 agrees at 7 bases. CDR3 size: 12 residues. Germline CDR1 and CDR2: DFQATT and SNEGSKA (reference sequence). Germline trimming cut 3 bases from V and 5 bases from J; bases unmatched to any gene: 3. The CDR3 is CSARTTGYGYTF. The CDR3 DNA is TGCAGTGCTAGGACGACAGGGTATGGCTACACCTTC.

CDR3 residues: CASSWAGVETQYF. CDR3 bases: TGTGCCAGCAGTTGGGCAGGGGTGGAGACCCAGTACTTC. The V and J genes are TRBV6-5 and TRBJ2-5, with D tentatively TRBD1 (6 bases). Germline V gene sequence: CDR1 MNHEY, CDR2 SVGAGI. The CDR3 loop spans 13 amino acids. Trimming removed 4 bases from V and 5 bases from J, with 11 bases in between.

This chain joins TRBV6-2 or TRBV6-3 and TRBJ2-5; TRBD2 is a possible D gene (6 bases). The last part of the DNA fits TRBJ2-7 better; the J call may be wrong. The CDR3 loop spans 14 amino acids. Per the germline V gene, CDR1 is MNHEY and CDR2 is SVGEGT. CDR3 sequence: CASSYVGGSYEQYF. The DNA of the CDR3 is TGTGCCAGCAGTTACGTCGGGGGCTCCTACGAGCAGTACTTC.

This clonotype was found a few times. CDR3: CSARGTSFTDTQYF. The CDR3 DNA follows: TGCAGTGCCCGAGGGACTAGCTTCACAGATACGCAGTATTTT. The chain combines TRBV20-1 with TRBJ2-3; 9 bases line up with TRBD2. This CDR3 has 14 amino acids. The germline V gene encodes CDR1 DFQATT and CDR2 SNEGSKA (reference sequence). V shed 6 bases, J shed 2 bases, and the junction held 6 bases outside the gene matches.

The rearrangement uses TRBV7-6 and TRBJ2-4; no definite D call. Germline CDR1 reads SGHVS; CDR2 reads FNYEAQ. Trimming took 5 bases from V and 5 from J, leaving 7 bases between them. This CDR3 has 12 residues. CDR3 loop: CASSLRENIQYF. CDR3 nucleotide sequence: TGTGCCAGCAGCCTAAGGGAAAACATTCAGTACTTC.

The CDR3 is CASSRTHTSTDTQYF. The CDR3 DNA reads as TGTGCCAGCAGCCGGACACACACTAGCACAGATACGCAGTATTTT. The chain combines TRBV12-3 or TRBV12-4 with TRBJ2-3; possible D gene TRBD1, 5 bases. Trimming removed 6 bases at V and 0 bases at J, with 13 bases between. The CDR3 runs 15 residues.

The chain carries TRBV6-5 and TRBJ1-2; 10 bases agree with TRBD1. Germline CDR1 is MNHEY and CDR2 is SVGAGI. V shed 2 bases, J shed 6 bases, and the junction held 12 bases outside the gene matches. This CDR3 contains 17 residues. CDR3: CASSYGGTGDILDGYTF. The CDR3 nucleotides read TGTGCCAGCAGTTACGGCGGGACAGGGGATATTTTAGATGGCTACACCTTC.

The chain carries TRBV12-3 or TRBV12-4 and TRBJ2-2, with D perhaps TRBD1 (6 bases). The CDR3 loop spans 15 amino acids. V was clipped by 4 bases and J by 14 bases, with 23 bases between them. The CDR3 here is CASSSTHRAWGELFF. The CDR3 nucleotides are TGTGCCAGCAGTTCGACCCACAGGGCGTGGGGAGAACTGTTTTTT.

V and J are TRBV5-4 and TRBJ2-2, with 7 nucleotides matching TRBD2. The CDR3 covers 15 residues. Germline trimming cut 3 bases from V and 6 bases from J; bases unmatched to any gene: 8. Looked up from germline, CDR1 is SGHNT and CDR2 is YYREEE (reference sequence). CDR3 DNA: TGTGCCAGCAGCTGGGCTCGGGACTACCCCGGGGAGCTGTTTTTT. It is translated as CASSWARDYPGELFF.

In this sample, this clonotype turned up a few times. The gene calls are TRBV6-1 and TRBJ2-4; TRBD1 matches at 10 bases. The germline CDR1 and CDR2 sequences are MNHNS and SASEGT. V lost 0 bases and J lost 0; bases outside the gene matches: 8. The CDR3 has 19 residues. The CDR3 here is CASSEAWGQGTLAKNIQYF. The CDR3 DNA reads TGTGCCAGCAGTGAAGCGTGGGGACAGGGGACCCTAGCCAAAAACATTCAGTACTTC.

This clonotype was seen a few times. The V and J genes are TRBV6-2 or TRBV6-3 and TRBJ2-5; TRBD2 matches 7 bases. The DNA end lines up better with TRBJ2-7; the J call may be wrong. Germline assignment: CDR1 MNHEY and CDR2 SVGEGT. The CDR3 contains 15 residues. DNA of the CDR3: TGTGCCAGCAGGACTAACGGGAGGAAAACCTACGAGCAGTACTTC. This encodes CASRTNGRKTYEQYF.

The chain joins TRBV4-3 to TRBJ2-2, with 7 bases aligning to TRBD2. In germline, CDR1 is LGHNA, CDR2 YSLEER. The CDR3 loop spans 18 amino acids. Trimming took 3 bases from V and 5 from J; bases not matched to a gene: 15. The CDR3 DNA is TGCGCCAGCAGCCAGACGGTTGTGGCGGGAGCGCTAACCGGGGAGCTGTTTTTT. It translates to CASSQTVVAGALTGELFF.

Turning to this clonotype: Its ends do not fully match the called genes, so a read error is possible. CDR3 sequence reads: CASSQSRRQGKSAF. CDR3 in DNA: TGCGCCAGCAGCCAAAGCCGCCGACAGGGAAAAAGTGCCTTC. The chain uses TRBV4-1 and TRBJ1-2, with 7 nucleotides matching TRBD1. Germline loops: CDR1 MGHRA, CDR2 YSYEKL. CDR3 size: 14 residues.

Within the sample, this clonotype is large. The genes are TRBV28 and TRBJ2-3; the D call may be TRBD1 or TRBD2 (5 bases each). CDR3 length: 12 amino acids. The germline V gene encodes CDR1 MDHEN and CDR2 SYDVKM. V shed 3 bases and J shed 11 bases, with 12 bases lying between them. The CDR3 sequence: CASSFGAPMQYF. In nucleotides, the CDR3 is TGTGCCAGCAGTTTCGGGGCCCCGATGCAGTATTTT.

The chain joins TRBV15 to TRBJ2-5; no firm D call. V was trimmed by 3 bases and J by 3 bases, leaving 14 bases between them. CDR1 LNHNV and CDR2 YYDKDF come from the germline V gene (reference sequence). This CDR3 contains 15 residues. CDR3 coding DNA: TGTGCCACCAGCAGTGGACGGTCGGCCGAAGAGACCCAGTACTTC. It yields the protein CATSSGRSAEETQYF.

This chain joins TRBV5-1 and TRBJ1-2; D is possibly TRBD1 (5 bases). The CDR3 loop spans 12 amino acids. The V gene lost 0 bases and the J gene lost 8 bases, with 8 bases spanning the gap. Per the germline V gene, CDR1 is SGHRS and CDR2 is YFSETQ. CDR3 in DNA: TGCGCCAGCAGCTTGGAGGGGATCGGCTACACCTTC. This sequence encodes CASSLEGIGYTF.

This clonotype was seen once. V and J are TRBV12-3 or TRBV12-4 and TRBJ2-3, with TRBD1 matching over 7 bases. CDR3 length equals 16 residues. Losses at the gene ends were 3 bases for V and 1 base for J; bases not matched to a gene: 7. CDR3 protein: CASSFYRGKGTDTQYF. The CDR3 region has the DNA TGTGCCAGCAGTTTTTACAGGGGCAAGGGCACAGATACGCAGTATTTT.

CDR3 region: CSARQGGGNEQFF. DNA for the CDR3: TGCAGTGCTAGACAGGGCGGGGGAAATGAGCAGTTCTTC. This chain links TRBV20-1 with TRBJ2-1; 7 nucleotides agree with TRBD2. V lost 2 bases, J lost 7 bases, and 5 bases stayed unmatched. CDR3 size: 13 residues. Germline V gene data show CDR1 as DFQATT and CDR2 as SNEGSKA (reference sequence).